This T cell receptor beta chain derives from a study of T cells after yellow fever vaccination. Study as a whole: The fractions with low cell numbers were processed using SMART-Seq v4 Ultra Low Input.

TCRdb independently ran MiXCR on the 5' RACE reads; one entry per CDR3 protein. The sample includes under 350,000 distinct CDR3 sequences, over 4% of them seen just once. Sequencing was performed on PBMCs, taken 5 days after the yellow fever booster vaccination. The origin of this receptor is a man aged 18 to 35 who received the YFV17D yellow fever vaccine.

This CDR3 reads CASSFKYLPSNQPQHF. In DNA form, the CDR3 reads TGTGCCAGCAGTTTTAAATATCTTCCTAGCAATCAGCCCCAGCATTTT. The chain carries TRBV12-3 or TRBV12-4 and TRBJ1-5; D not resolved. This CDR3 is built from 16 residues. The V and J ends lost 3 bases and 0 bases respectively, with 12 bases between them.